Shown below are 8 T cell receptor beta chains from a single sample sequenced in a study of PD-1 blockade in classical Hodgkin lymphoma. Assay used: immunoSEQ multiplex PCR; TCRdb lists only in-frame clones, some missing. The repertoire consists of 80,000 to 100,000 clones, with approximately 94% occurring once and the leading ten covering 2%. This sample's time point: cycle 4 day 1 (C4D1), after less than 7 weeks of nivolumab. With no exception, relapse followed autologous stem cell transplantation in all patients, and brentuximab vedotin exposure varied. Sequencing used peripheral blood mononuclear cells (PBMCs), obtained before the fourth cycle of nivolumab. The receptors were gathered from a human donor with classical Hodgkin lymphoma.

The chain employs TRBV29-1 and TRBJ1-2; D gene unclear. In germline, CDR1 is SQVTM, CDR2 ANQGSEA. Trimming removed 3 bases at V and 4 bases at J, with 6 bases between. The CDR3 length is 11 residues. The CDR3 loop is CSVDPSYGYTF. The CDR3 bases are TGCAGCGTTGATCCCAGCTATGGCTACACCTTC.

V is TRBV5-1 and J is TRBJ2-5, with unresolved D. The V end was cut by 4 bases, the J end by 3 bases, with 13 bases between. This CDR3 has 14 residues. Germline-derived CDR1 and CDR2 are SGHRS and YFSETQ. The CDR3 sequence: CASSPDSTKETQYF. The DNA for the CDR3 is TGCGCCAGCAGCCCGGATAGTACCAAAGAGACCCAGTACTTC.

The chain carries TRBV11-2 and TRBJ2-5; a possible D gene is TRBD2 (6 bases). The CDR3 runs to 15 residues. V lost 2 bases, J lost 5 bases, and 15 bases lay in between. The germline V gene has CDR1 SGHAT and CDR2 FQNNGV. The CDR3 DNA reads TGTGCCAGCAGCTTACAAGGGCGGGAAGGCGAGACCCAGTACTTC. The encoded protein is CASSLQGREGETQYF.

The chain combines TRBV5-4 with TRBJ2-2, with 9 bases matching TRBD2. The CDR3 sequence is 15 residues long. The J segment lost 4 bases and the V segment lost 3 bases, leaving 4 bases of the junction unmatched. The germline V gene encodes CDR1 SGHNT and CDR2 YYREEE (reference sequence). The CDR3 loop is CASSSGLAGTGELFF. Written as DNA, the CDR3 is TGTGCCAGCAGCTCGGGACTAGCAGGCACCGGGGAGCTGTTTTTT.

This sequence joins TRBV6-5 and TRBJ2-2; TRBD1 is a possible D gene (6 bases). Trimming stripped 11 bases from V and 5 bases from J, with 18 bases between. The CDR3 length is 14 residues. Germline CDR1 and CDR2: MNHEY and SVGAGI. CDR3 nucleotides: TGTGCCGTAAGAGGGGGAGATAGGACCGGGGAGCTGTTTTTT. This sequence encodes CAVRGGDRTGELFF.

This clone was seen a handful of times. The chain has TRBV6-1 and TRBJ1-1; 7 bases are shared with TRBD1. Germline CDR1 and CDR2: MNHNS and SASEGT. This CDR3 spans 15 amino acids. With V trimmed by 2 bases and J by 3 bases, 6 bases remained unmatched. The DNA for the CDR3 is TGTGCCAGCAGTGAATCTCCAGGGGGGCACACTGAAGCTTTCTTT. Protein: CASSESPGGHTEAFF.

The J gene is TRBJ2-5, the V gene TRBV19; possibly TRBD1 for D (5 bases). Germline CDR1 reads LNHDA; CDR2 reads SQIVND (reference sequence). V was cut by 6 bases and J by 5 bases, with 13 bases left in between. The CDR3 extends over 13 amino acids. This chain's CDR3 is CASRQVAGETQYF. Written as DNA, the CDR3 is TGTGCCAGTAGACAGGTAGCTGGCGAGACCCAGTACTTC.

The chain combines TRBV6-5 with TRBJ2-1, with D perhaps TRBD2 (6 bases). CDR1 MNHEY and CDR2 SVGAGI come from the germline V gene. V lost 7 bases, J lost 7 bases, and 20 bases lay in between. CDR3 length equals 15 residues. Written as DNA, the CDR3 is TGTGCCAGCACCCGGACTACCACCCTTGGGAATGAGCAGTTCTTC. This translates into CASTRTTTLGNEQFF.